A selection of T cell receptor beta chains follows, all from one sample in a study of T cell responses to AZD1222 COVID-19 vaccine. The protocol was immunoSEQ multiplex PCR, while the TCRdb copy is restricted to in-frame clones and leaves out a portion. Of 100,000 to 150,000 clones detected, over 75% appear once; the ten largest clones hold about 10%. Here the sequenced sample was peripheral blood, taken on day 0 of AZD1222 vaccination. These receptors came from an adult in good health. Both conserved end residues are part of each CDR3. The D gene is left open where the match is weak. Clone size, where shown, is once, few, many, or a class for clones that have expanded.

.,TRBV28,TRBD1,TRBJ1-2,CASSLSTGWDGYTF,TGTGCCAGCAGTTTATCGACAGGGTGGGATGGCTACACCTTC
once,TRBV27,.,TRBJ2-2,CASSLLVNTGELFF,TGTGCCAGCAGTTTATTAGTGAACACCGGGGAGCTGTTTTTT
.,TRBV28,TRBD2,TRBJ2-2,CASTLGLAGGTGELFF,TGTGCCAGCACCCTGGGACTAGCGGGAGGTACCGGGGAGCTGTTTTTT
.,TRBV6-2/TRBV6-3,TRBD2,TRBJ2-3,CASSSLAGVGTDTQYF,TGTGCCAGCAGTTCCCTAGCGGGGGTGGGGACAGATACGCAGTATTTT
.,TRBV5-6,.,TRBJ1-5,CASSLRQGTGMSNQPQHF,TGTGCCAGCAGCTTGAGGCAGGGTACAGGTATGAGCAATCAGCCCCAGCATTTT
.,TRBV7-9,.,TRBJ2-5,CASSLARGETQYF,TGTGCCAGCAGCTTAGCGAGGGGGGAGACCCAGTACTTC
.,TRBV27,.,TRBJ1-1,CASSSIQGLRDTEAFF,TGTGCCAGCAGTTCCATACAGGGACTCAGGGACACTGAAGCTTTCTTT
.,TRBV7-3,.,TRBJ2-3,CASSLNGGARGTDTQYF,TGTGCCAGCAGCTTAAATGGGGGGGCCCGGGGCACAGATACGCAGTATTTT
.,TRBV6-5,TRBD1,TRBJ1-6,CASSLDRGNSPLHF,TGTGCCAGCAGTCTAGACAGGGGGAATTCACCCCTCCACTTT
.,TRBV19,.,TRBJ2-7,CASSMGTGASYEQYF,TGTGCCAGTAGTATGGGGACGGGGGCATCCTACGAGCAGTACTTC
.,TRBV30,TRBD1,TRBJ1-2,CAWTKTGPGYTF,TGTGCCTGGACCAAGACAGGGCCCGGCTACACCTTC
.,TRBV3-1/TRBV3-2,.,TRBJ1-1,CASSQGGTALF,TGTGCCAGCAGCCAAGGTGGGACGGCGCTTTTT
.,TRBV4-3,.,TRBJ2-7,CASSQEGGPYEQYF,TGCGCCAGCAGCCAAGAGGGAGGACCCTACGAGCAGTACTTC
.,TRBV7-8,.,TRBJ1-2,CASSREVAYGYTF,TGTGCCAGCAGCCGAGAGGTGGCGTATGGCTACACCTTC
once,TRBV18,.,TRBJ1-1,CASSPLRDTGEAFF,TGTGCCAGCTCACCCCTCCGAGACACGGGTGAAGCTTTCTTT
.,TRBV29-1,.,TRBJ2-3,CSVEERLAGTDTQYF,TGCAGCGTTGAAGAAAGGCTAGCAGGCACAGATACGCAGTATTTT
.,TRBV5-4,.,TRBJ1-5,CASSPGPYSNQPQHF,TGTGCCAGCAGCCCGGGACCTTATAGCAATCAGCCCCAGCATTTT
once,TRBV30,.,TRBJ1-2,CAWSKGIPYGYTF,TGTGCCTGGAGTAAAGGGATCCCTTATGGCTACACCTTC
.,TRBV29-1,.,TRBJ1-1,CSVGTANTEAFF,TGCAGCGTTGGGACAGCGAACACTGAAGCTTTCTTT
once,TRBV27,.,TRBJ2-1,CASSSGQYNEQFF,TGTGCCAGCAGTTCCGGCCAGTACAATGAGCAGTTCTTC
.,TRBV9,TRBD2,TRBJ2-1,CASSASLAFPYNEQFF,TGTGCCAGCAGCGCGTCACTAGCGTTTCCCTACAATGAGCAGTTCTTC
.,TRBV7-2,.,TRBJ2-1,CASSLARDFYNEQFF,TGTGCCAGCAGCTTAGCGCGGGATTTCTACAATGAGCAGTTCTTC
.,TRBV6-1,TRBD1,TRBJ1-5,CASSENRGFQPQHF,TGTGCCAGCAGTGAGAACAGGGGGTTTCAGCCCCAGCATTTT
few,TRBV2,.,TRBJ1-5,CASSEAEWPQHF,TGTGCCAGCAGTGAAGCAGAGTGGCCCCAGCATTTT
.,TRBV24-1,.,TRBJ2-1,CATSLTGSYNEQFF,TGTGCCACCAGCTTAACAGGGAGCTACAATGAGCAGTTCTTC
.,TRBV7-2,.,TRBJ1-1,CASSLEAGQNTEAFF,TGTGCCAGCAGCTTAGAGGCCGGACAAAACACTGAAGCTTTCTTT